A selection of T cell receptor beta chains follows, all from one sample in a study of blood T cell repertoires in COVID-19. Using immunoSEQ multiplex PCR, the repertoire was profiled, and TCRdb retains in-frame clones only, with some absent. The sample holds 250,000 or so clones; around nine tenths are singletons and the top ten take under 3%. Sequenced material: PBMCs or T cells enriched from blood (not recorded which). These receptors originate from a woman in her late teens or twenties who had recovered from COVID-19. The CDR3 runs from the conserved cysteine through the conserved F or W. A D gene is named only where the DNA matches it firmly. Some rows mark clone size as missing; the rest say once, few, many or name a class of expanded clone.

>14|NA|TRBJ1-5|NA|TRBV7-2
CASSLSIGNQPQHF
TGTGCCAGCAGCTTGTCCATTGGCAATCAGCCCCAGCATTTT
>15|NA|TRBJ2-3|NA|TRBV10-3
CAISEDGSLTDTQYF
TGTGCCATCAGTGAGGACGGGAGTTTAACAGATACGCAGTATTTT
>17|TRBD2|TRBJ2-5|NA|TRBV3-1/TRBV3-2
CASSQNGARGGRETQYF
TGTGCCAGCAGCCAGAACGGAGCAAGGGGAGGGCGAGAGACCCAGTACTTC
>13|NA|TRBJ2-1|few|TRBV7-8
CASSRARLTEQFF
TGTGCCAGCAGCCGAGCGAGACTCACGGAGCAGTTCTTC
>15|NA|TRBJ1-1|NA|TRBV28
CASSSNQGMNTEAFF
TGTGCCAGCAGTTCCAACCAGGGTATGAACACTGAAGCTTTCTTT
>15|NA|TRBJ2-3|NA|TRBV7-2
CASSLTPGIGDTQYF
TGTGCCAGCAGCTTGACACCTGGAATCGGAGATACGCAGTATTTT
>15|NA|TRBJ2-7|NA|TRBV28
CASSHDEGVPYEQYF
TGTGCCAGCAGTCATGATGAAGGGGTCCCCTACGAGCAGTACTTC
>17|NA|TRBJ2-2|NA|TRBV6-1
CASRELLTRADTGELFF
TGTGCCAGCAGGGAACTCCTTACGAGGGCGGACACCGGGGAGCTGTTTTTT
>17|TRBD1|TRBJ2-3|once|TRBV7-2
CASRRTGGPSSTDTQYF
TGTGCCAGCAGAAGGACAGGGGGCCCTTCAAGCACAGATACGCAGTATTTT
>18|TRBD1|TRBJ1-2|NA|TRBV18
CASSPRAGQGADDYGYTF
TGTGCCAGCTCACCAAGAGCTGGACAGGGCGCTGATGACTATGGCTACACCTTC
>17|TRBD2|TRBJ2-3|NA|TRBV30
CAWSKIPGLAGGDTQYF
TGTGCCTGGAGTAAAATCCCGGGACTAGCGGGAGGCGATACGCAGTATTTT
>17|TRBD2|TRBJ2-1|once|TRBV11-2
CASSPLRGAGGYNEQFF
TGTGCCAGCAGCCCGCTACGGGGAGCGGGAGGCTACAATGAGCAGTTCTTC
>14|TRBD1|TRBJ2-5|NA|TRBV27
CASTTTGGQETQYF
TGTGCCAGCACCACGACAGGGGGCCAAGAGACCCAGTACTTC
>19|TRBD2|TRBJ2-1|NA|TRBV10-3
CAISVTLAGGRSSYNEQFF
TGTGCCATCAGTGTAACCCTAGCGGGGGGGCGAAGCTCCTACAATGAGCAGTTCTTC
>14|NA|TRBJ2-3|NA|TRBV5-1
CASSLDLDFDTQYF
TGCGCCAGCAGCTTGGATTTAGACTTTGATACGCAGTATTTT
>15|NA|TRBJ1-1|once|TRBV4-1
CASSRRQGGNTEAFF
TGCGCCAGCAGCCGTCGACAAGGGGGTAACACTGAAGCTTTCTTT
>12|NA|TRBJ1-2|NA|TRBV24-1
CATSDFNGGYTF
TGTGCCACCAGTGATTTCAACGGTGGCTACACCTTC
>14|TRBD2|TRBJ2-1|NA|TRBV18
CASSTTSTYNEQFF
TGTGCCAGCTCAACGACTAGCACATACAATGAGCAGTTCTTC
>13|TRBD1|TRBJ1-2|NA|TRBV27
CASTPGQGIGYTF
TGTGCCAGCACTCCGGGACAGGGCATCGGCTACACCTTC
>13|NA|TRBJ2-7|NA|TRBV7-9
CASSSSGSGEQYF
TGTGCCAGCAGCTCCTCAGGGTCGGGCGAGCAGTACTTC
>13|TRBD1|TRBJ2-3|NA|TRBV19
CASRQGATDTQYF
TGTGCCAGTAGACAGGGGGCGACAGATACGCAGTATTTT
>14|TRBD1|TRBJ2-7|few|TRBV27
CASRGTGGLYEQYF
TGTGCCAGCAGGGGGACAGGGGGCTTGTACGAGCAGTACTTC
>15|TRBD2|TRBJ2-1|NA|TRBV6-5
CASSSSGNSYNEQFF
TGTGCCAGCAGTTCTAGCGGGAACTCCTACAATGAGCAGTTCTTC
>13|NA|TRBJ1-2|once|TRBV27
CASRKGGFYGYTF
TGTGCCAGCAGGAAAGGGGGATTCTATGGCTACACCTTC
>16|NA|TRBJ1-4|NA|TRBV19
CASIGVADSTNEKLFF
TGTGCCAGTATAGGAGTGGCTGATTCAACTAATGAAAAACTGTTTTTT
>15|NA|TRBJ2-2|NA|TRBV7-9
CASSTPGVSTGELFF
TGTGCCAGCAGCACCCCAGGGGTATCGACCGGGGAGCTGTTTTTT
>17|NA|TRBJ1-2|NA|TRBV2
CASSEAPGGLANYGYTF
TGTGCCAGCAGTGAAGCGCCAGGAGGCCTAGCTAACTATGGCTACACCTTC
>13|TRBD1|TRBJ2-1|NA|TRBV5-4
CASSRGQPNEQFF
TGTGCCAGCAGCCGGGGACAGCCCAATGAGCAGTTCTTC
>18|NA|TRBJ1-5|NA|TRBV3-1/TRBV3-2
CASSPEQGRFPSNQPQHF
TGTGCCAGCAGCCCCGAGCAGGGAAGGTTTCCGAGCAATCAGCCCCAGCATTTT
>15|TRBD1|TRBJ2-3|NA|TRBV5-8
CASTLTGTHTDTQYF
TGTGCCAGCACCCTGACAGGGACGCACACAGATACGCAGTATTTT
>16|TRBD2|TRBJ2-3|NA|TRBV2
CASSSGTTPSVDTQYF
TGTGCCAGCAGTTCCGGGACTACCCCTTCGGTCGATACGCAGTATTTT
>13|TRBD2|TRBJ2-1|NA|TRBV2
CASTSGRANEQFF
TGTGCCAGCACTAGCGGGAGGGCCAATGAGCAGTTCTTC
>13|TRBD1|TRBJ2-7|NA|TRBV28
CASSRQGAYEQYF
TGTGCCAGCAGTCGACAGGGTGCCTACGAGCAGTACTTC
>12|NA|TRBJ2-5|NA|TRBV30
CAWRDNQETQYF
TGTGCCTGGAGGGACAACCAAGAGACCCAGTACTTC
>14|TRBD1|TRBJ2-7|few|TRBV10-3
CAIRGTEVTYEQYF
TGTGCCATCAGGGGGACAGAAGTAACCTACGAGCAGTACTTC
>15|TRBD2|TRBJ2-1|NA|TRBV14
CASRPSGGAYNEQFF
TGTGCCAGCAGACCCAGCGGGGGGGCGTACAATGAGCAGTTCTTC
>12|NA|TRBJ2-2|once|TRBV3-1/TRBV3-2
CASAANTGELFF
TGTGCCAGCGCAGCGAACACCGGGGAGCTGTTTTTT
>16|TRBD1|TRBJ2-1|NA|TRBV25-1
CASSTPDRGLGNEQFF
TGTGCCAGCAGTACACCGGACAGGGGGCTCGGCAATGAGCAGTTCTTC
>16|TRBD2|TRBJ2-1|NA|TRBV27
CASRPLITSGANEQFF
TGTGCCAGCAGACCGCTAATCACTAGCGGGGCCAATGAGCAGTTCTTC
>14|TRBD1|TRBJ1-1|NA|TRBV11-3
CASSHRDRAAEAFF
TGTGCCAGCAGCCACCGGGACAGGGCCGCTGAAGCTTTCTTT
>15|NA|TRBJ1-5|few|TRBV19
CASDSGQHSNQPQHF
TGTGCCAGTGATTCAGGGCAGCATAGCAATCAGCCCCAGCATTTT
>18|TRBD1|TRBJ2-6|NA|TRBV19
CASSIHGTGVSGANVLTF
TGTGCCAGTAGTATTCACGGGACAGGGGTCTCTGGGGCCAACGTCCTGACTTTC
>17|TRBD2|TRBJ2-7|NA|TRBV27
CASSPSPGSGIGREQYF
TGTGCCAGCAGTCCCTCTCCGGGTAGCGGGATTGGAAGGGAGCAGTACTTC
>12|NA|TRBJ1-2|NA|TRBV27
CASKEGRMGYTF
TGTGCCAGCAAGGAGGGGCGCATGGGCTACACCTTC
>13|NA|TRBJ1-1|NA|TRBV7-9
CASSQRNREGAFF
TGTGCCAGCAGCCAGAGGAACAGGGAGGGGGCTTTCTTT
>19|TRBD2|TRBJ2-7|NA|TRBV5-5
CASSLAGTTDLIPSYEQYF
TGTGCCAGCAGCTTGGCCGGGACTACCGACCTGATTCCCTCCTACGAGCAGTACTTC
>15|TRBD1|TRBJ1-4|NA|TRBV3-1/TRBV3-2
CASSQGDSSREKLFF
TGTGCCAGCAGCCAAGGGGACAGTTCACGTGAAAAACTGTTTTTT
>17|NA|TRBJ2-4|NA|TRBV11-2
CASSLVRGGLAKNIQYF
TGTGCCAGCAGCTTAGTACGGGGAGGATTAGCCAAAAACATTCAGTACTTC
>11|NA|TRBJ1-2|NA|TRBV2
CASSEGAGYTF
TGTGCCAGCAGTGAAGGGGCTGGCTACACCTTC
>12|NA|TRBJ1-1|NA|TRBV28
CASSSYSFYAFF
TGTGCCAGCAGTTCCTACAGTTTTTACGCTTTCTTT
>14|TRBD1|TRBJ1-1|NA|TRBV28
CASSLTGRGRKAFF
TGTGCCAGCAGTTTAACGGGCAGGGGGCGGAAGGCTTTCTTT
>14|TRBD1|TRBJ1-2|once|TRBV27
CASRPTGTNYGYTF
TGTGCCAGCAGACCGACAGGGACAAACTATGGCTACACCTTC
>13|NA|TRBJ2-3|NA|TRBV4-1
CASSQVRTDTQYF
TGCGCCAGCAGCCAAGTGAGAACAGATACGCAGTATTTT
>16|NA|TRBJ2-5|NA|TRBV25-1
CASSEWGRTAAETQYF
TGTGCCAGCAGTGAATGGGGGCGGACAGCGGCGGAGACCCAGTACTTC
>13|NA|TRBJ1-1|NA|TRBV4-1
CASSHYRALEAFF
TGCGCCAGCAGCCACTACAGGGCGCTTGAAGCTTTCTTT
>12|NA|TRBJ1-2|NA|TRBV19
CASSPTAGGYTF
TGTGCCAGTAGTCCGACAGCCGGCGGCTACACCTTC
>15|NA|TRBJ1-6|few|TRBV5-4
CASSLGGPNNSPLHF
TGTGCCAGCAGTTTGGGGGGCCCTAATAATTCACCCCTCCACTTT
>16|NA|TRBJ1-2|NA|TRBV19
CASRTTGTRGEDGYTF
TGTGCCAGTAGGACAACCGGGACAAGGGGAGAAGACGGCTACACCTTC
>16|NA|TRBJ1-1|once|TRBV25-1
CASSEFFPERNTEAFF
TGTGCCAGCAGTGAATTCTTCCCAGAAAGGAACACTGAAGCTTTCTTT
>15|TRBD2|TRBJ2-1|NA|TRBV11-3
CASSLGSGSYNEQFF
TGTGCCAGCAGCTTAGGTAGCGGGTCCTACAATGAGCAGTTCTTC